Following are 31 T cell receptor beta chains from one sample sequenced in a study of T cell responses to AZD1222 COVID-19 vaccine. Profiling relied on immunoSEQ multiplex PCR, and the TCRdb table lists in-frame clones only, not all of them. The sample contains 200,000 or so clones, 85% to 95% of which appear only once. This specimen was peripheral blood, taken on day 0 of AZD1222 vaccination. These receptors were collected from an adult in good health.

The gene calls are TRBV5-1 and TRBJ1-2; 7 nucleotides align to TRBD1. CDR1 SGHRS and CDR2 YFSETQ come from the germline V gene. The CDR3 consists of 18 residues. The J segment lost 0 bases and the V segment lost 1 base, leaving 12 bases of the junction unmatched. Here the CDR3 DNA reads TGCGCCAGCAGCTTGAGTTATAGGGGGCGGATTACTAACTATGGCTACACCTTC. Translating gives CASSLSYRGRITNYGYTF.

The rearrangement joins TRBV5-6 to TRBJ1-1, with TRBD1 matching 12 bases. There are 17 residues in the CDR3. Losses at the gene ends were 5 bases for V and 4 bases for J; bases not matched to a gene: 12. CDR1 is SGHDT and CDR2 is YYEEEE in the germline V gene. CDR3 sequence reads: CASSYRDRGRGGTEAFF. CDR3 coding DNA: TGTGCCAGCAGTTACCGGGACAGGGGGCGGGGCGGCACTGAAGCTTTCTTT.

The CDR3 sequence is CSVDEGRGTEAFF. The CDR3 DNA follows: TGCAGCGTTGATGAGGGGAGAGGAACTGAAGCTTTCTTT. This sequence joins TRBV29-1 and TRBJ1-1, with TRBD1 as a possible D gene (5 bases). The CDR3 contains 13 residues. The V gene lost 3 bases and the J gene lost 5 bases, with 13 bases spanning the gap. The germline V gene has CDR1 SQVTM and CDR2 ANQGSEA.

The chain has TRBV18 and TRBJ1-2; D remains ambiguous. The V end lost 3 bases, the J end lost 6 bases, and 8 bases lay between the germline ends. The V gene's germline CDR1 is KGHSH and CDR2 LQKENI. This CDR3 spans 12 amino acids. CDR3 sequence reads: CASSPLGDGYTF. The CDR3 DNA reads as TGTGCCAGCTCACCGTTGGGAGATGGCTACACCTTC.

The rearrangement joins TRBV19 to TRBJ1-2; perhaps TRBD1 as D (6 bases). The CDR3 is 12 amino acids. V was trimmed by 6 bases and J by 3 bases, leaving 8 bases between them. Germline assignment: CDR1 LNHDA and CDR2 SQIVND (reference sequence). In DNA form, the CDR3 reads TGTGCCAGTAGATCAGGGGACTATGGCTACACCTTC. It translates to CASRSGDYGYTF.

CDR3 in amino acids: CASSVVPGWMGEAFF. The DNA for the CDR3 is TGTGCCAGCAGCGTAGTTCCGGGATGGATGGGCGAAGCTTTCTTT. The J gene is TRBJ1-1, the V gene TRBV9; D unresolved. The germline CDR1 and CDR2 sequences are SGDLS and YYNGEE. V was trimmed by 0 bases and J by 8 bases, leaving 17 bases between them. There are 15 residues in the CDR3.

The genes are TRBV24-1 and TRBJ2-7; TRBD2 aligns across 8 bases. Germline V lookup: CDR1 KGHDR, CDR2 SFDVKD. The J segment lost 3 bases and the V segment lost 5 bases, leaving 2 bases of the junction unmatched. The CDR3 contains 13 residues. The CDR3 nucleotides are TGTGCCACCAGTGCCGGGGGGGGCTACGAGCAGTACTTC. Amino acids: CATSAGGGYEQYF.

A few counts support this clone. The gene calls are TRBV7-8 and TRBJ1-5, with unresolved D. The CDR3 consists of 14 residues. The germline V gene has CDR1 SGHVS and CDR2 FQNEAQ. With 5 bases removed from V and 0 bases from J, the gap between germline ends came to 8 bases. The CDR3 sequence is CASSAEHSNQPQHF. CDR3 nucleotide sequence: TGTGCCAGCAGCGCCGAACATAGCAATCAGCCCCAGCATTTT.

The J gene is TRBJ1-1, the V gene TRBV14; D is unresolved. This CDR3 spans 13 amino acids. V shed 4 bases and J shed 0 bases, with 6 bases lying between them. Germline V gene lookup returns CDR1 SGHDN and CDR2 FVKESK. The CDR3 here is CASSLTLNTEAFF. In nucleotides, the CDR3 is TGTGCCAGCAGCCTTACACTGAACACTGAAGCTTTCTTT.

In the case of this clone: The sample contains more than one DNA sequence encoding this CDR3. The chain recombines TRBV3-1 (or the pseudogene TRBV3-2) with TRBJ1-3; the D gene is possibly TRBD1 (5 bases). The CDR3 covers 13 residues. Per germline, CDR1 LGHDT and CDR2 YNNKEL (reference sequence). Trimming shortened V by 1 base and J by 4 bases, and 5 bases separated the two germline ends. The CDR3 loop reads CASSQGQGNTIYF. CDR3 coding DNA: TGTGCCAGCAGCCAAGGACAGGGAAACACCATATATTTT.

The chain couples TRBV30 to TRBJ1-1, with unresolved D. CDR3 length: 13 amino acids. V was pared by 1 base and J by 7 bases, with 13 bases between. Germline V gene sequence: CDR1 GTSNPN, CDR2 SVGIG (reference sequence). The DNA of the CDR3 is TGTGCCTGGAGTGCACGGGGAACACTTGAAGCTTTCTTT. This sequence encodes CAWSARGTLEAFF.

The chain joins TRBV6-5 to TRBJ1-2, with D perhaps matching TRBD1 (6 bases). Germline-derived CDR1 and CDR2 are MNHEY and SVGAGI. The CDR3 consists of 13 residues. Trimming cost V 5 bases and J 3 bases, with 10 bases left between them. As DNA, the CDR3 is TGTGCCAGCAGTCGGCCAGGGGACTATGGCTACACCTTC. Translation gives CASSRPGDYGYTF.

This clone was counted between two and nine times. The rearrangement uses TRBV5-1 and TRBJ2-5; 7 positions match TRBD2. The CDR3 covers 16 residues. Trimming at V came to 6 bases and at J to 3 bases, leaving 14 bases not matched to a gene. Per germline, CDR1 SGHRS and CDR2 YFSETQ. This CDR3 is CASTHPRTGGEETQYF. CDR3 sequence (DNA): TGCGCCAGCACTCACCCCCGGACGGGAGGAGAAGAGACCCAGTACTTC.

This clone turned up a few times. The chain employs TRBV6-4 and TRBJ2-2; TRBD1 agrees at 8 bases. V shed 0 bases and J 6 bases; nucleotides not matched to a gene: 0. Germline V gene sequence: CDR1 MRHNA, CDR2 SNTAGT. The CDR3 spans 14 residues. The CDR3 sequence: CASSDSQGAGELFF. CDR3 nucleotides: TGTGCCAGCAGTGACTCACAGGGGGCCGGGGAGCTGTTTTTT.

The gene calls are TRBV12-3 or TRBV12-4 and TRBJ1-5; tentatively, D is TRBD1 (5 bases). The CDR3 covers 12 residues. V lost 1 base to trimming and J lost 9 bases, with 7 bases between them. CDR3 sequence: CASSLVGGPQHF. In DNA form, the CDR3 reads TGTGCCAGCAGTTTAGTGGGGGGGCCCCAGCATTTT.

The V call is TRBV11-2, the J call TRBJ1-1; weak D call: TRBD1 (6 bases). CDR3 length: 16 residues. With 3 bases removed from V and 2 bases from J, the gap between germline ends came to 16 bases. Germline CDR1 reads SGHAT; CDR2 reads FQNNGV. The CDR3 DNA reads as TGTGCCAGCAGCTTTGAACTGACAGGACCAAACACTGAAGCTTTCTTT. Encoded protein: CASSFELTGPNTEAFF.

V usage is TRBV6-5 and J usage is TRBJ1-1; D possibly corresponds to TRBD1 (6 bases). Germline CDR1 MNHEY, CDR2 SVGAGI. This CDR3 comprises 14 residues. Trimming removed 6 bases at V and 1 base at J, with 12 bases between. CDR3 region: CASSRLGANTEAFF. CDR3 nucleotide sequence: TGTGCCAGCAGCCGACTGGGGGCGAACACTGAAGCTTTCTTT.

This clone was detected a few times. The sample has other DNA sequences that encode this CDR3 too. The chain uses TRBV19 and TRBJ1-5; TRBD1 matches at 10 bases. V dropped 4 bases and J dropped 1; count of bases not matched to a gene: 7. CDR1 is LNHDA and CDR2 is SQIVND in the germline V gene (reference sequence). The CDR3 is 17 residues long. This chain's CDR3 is CASSNAPGQGSNQPQHF. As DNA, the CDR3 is TGTGCCAGTAGTAACGCACCGGGACAGGGGAGCAATCAGCCCCAGCATTTT.

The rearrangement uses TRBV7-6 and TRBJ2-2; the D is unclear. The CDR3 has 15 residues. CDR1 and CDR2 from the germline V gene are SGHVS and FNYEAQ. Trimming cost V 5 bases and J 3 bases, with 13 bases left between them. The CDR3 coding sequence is TGTGCCAGCAGCGTTAACGTCCTAGACACCGGGGAGCTGTTTTTT. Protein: CASSVNVLDTGELFF.

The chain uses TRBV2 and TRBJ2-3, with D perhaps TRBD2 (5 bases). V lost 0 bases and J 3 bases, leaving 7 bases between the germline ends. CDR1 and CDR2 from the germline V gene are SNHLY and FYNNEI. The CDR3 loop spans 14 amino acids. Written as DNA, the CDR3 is TGTGCCAGCAGTGAAGCAATAGCGACAGATACGCAGTATTTT. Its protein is CASSEAIATDTQYF.

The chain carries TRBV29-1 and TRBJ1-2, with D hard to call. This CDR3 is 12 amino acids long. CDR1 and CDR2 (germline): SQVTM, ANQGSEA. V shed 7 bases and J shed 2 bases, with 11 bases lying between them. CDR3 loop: CSEKDGNYGYTF. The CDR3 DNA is TGCAGCGAAAAGGACGGGAACTATGGCTACACCTTC. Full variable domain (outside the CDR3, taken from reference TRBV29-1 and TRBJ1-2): SAVISQKPSRDICQRGTSLTIQCQVDSQVTMMFWYRQQPGQSLTLIATANQGSEATYESGFVIDKFPISRPNLTFSTLTVSNMSPEDSSIYLCSEKDGNYGYTFGSGTRLTVV.

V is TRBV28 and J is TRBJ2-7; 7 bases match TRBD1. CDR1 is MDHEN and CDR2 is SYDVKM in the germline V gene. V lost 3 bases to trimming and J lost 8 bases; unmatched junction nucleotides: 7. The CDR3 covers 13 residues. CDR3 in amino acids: CASSLSGTAKQYV. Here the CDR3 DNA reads TGTGCCAGCAGTTTGTCCGGGACAGCTAAGCAGTACGTC.

The CDR3 loop reads CASSVGSGSYNEQFF. The CDR3 DNA reads as TGTGCCAGCAGCGTAGGGTCAGGGTCGTACAATGAGCAGTTCTTC. The rearrangement uses TRBV9 and TRBJ2-1; a possible D gene is TRBD1 (5 bases). Germline V gene data show CDR1 as SGDLS and CDR2 as YYNGEE. The CDR3 loop spans 15 amino acids. V was clipped by 0 bases and J by 4 bases, with 11 bases between them.

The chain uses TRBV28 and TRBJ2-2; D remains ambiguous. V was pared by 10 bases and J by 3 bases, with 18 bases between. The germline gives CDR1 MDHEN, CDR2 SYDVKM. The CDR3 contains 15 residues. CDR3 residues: CAISQDALDTGELFF. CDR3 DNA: TGTGCCATCTCCCAGGACGCACTGGACACCGGGGAGCTGTTTTTT.

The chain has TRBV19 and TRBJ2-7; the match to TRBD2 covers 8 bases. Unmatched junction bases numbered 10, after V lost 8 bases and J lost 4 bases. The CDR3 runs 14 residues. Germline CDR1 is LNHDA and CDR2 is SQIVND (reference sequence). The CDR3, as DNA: TGTGCCAGTGCCAAAGCGGGAGTCGGGTACGAGCAGTACTTC. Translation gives CASAKAGVGYEQYF. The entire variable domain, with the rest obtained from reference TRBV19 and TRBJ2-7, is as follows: DGGITQSPKYLFRKEGQNVTLSCEQNLNHDAMYWYRQDPGQGLRLIYYSQIVNDFQKGDIAEGYSVSREKKESFPLTVTSAQKNPTAFYLCASAKAGVGYEQYFGPGTRLTVT.

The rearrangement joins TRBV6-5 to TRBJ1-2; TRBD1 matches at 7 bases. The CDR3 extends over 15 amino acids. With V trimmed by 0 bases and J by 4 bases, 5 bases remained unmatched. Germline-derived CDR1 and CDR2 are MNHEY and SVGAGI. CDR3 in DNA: TGTGCCAGCAGTTACTCAACTGGGACAGTCTATGGCTACACCTTC. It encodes CASSYSTGTVYGYTF.

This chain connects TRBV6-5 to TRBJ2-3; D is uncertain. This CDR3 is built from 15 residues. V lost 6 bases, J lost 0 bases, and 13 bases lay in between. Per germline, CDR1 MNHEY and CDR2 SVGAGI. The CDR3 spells CASSQILGSTDTQYF. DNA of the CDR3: TGTGCCAGCAGCCAAATCCTAGGGAGCACAGATACGCAGTATTTT.

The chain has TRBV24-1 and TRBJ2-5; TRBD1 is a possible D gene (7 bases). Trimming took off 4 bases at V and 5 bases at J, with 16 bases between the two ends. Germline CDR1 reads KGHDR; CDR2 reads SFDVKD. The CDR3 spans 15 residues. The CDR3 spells CATSDPGQEGETQYF. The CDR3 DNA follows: TGTGCCACCAGTGACCCTGGACAGGAGGGGGAGACCCAGTACTTC.

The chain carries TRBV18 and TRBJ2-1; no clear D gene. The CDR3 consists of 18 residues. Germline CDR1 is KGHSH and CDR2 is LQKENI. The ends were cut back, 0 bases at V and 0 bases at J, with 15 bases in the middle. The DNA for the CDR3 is TGTGCCAGCTCACCACCATACTGGTCGGAAGACTCCTACAATGAGCAGTTCTTC. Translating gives CASSPPYWSEDSYNEQFF.

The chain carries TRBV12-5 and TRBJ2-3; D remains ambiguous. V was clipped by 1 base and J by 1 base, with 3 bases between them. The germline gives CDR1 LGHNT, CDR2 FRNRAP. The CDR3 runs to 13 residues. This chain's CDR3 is CASGLGGTDTQYF. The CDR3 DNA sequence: TGTGCTAGTGGTTTGGGGGGCACAGATACGCAGTATTTT.

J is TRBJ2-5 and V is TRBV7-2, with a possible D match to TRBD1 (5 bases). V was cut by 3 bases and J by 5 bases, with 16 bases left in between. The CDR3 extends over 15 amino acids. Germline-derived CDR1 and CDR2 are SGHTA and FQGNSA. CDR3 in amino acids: CASSFDSHPGETQYF. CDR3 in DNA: TGTGCCAGCAGCTTCGACAGCCATCCCGGGGAGACCCAGTACTTC. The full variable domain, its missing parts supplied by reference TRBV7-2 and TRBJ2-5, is GAGVSQSPSNKVTEKGKDVELRCDPISGHTALYWYRQSLGQGLEFLIYFQGNSAPDKSGLPSDRFSAERTGGSVSTLTIQRTQQEDSAVYLCASSFDSHPGETQYFGPGTRLLVL.